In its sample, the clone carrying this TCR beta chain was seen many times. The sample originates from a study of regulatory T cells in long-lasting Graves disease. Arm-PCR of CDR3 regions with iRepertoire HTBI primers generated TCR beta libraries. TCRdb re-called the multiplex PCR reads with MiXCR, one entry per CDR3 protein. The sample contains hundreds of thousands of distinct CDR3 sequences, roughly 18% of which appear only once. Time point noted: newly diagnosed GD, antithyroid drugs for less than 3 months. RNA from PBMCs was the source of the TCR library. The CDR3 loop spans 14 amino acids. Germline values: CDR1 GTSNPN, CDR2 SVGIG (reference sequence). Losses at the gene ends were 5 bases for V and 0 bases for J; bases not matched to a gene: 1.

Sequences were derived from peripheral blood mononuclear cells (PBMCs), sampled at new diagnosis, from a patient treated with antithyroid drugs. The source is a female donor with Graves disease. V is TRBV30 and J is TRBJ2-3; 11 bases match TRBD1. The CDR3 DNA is TGTGCCTGGGGACAGGGGGCTAGCACAGATACGCAGTATTTT. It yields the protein CAWGQGASTDTQYF.